Following are 26 T cell receptor beta chains from one sample sequenced in a study of cytomegalovirus exposure and HLA in healthy donors. The PCR used 60 Vbeta and 13 Jbeta primers. The assay was immunoSEQ multiplex PCR, and TCRdb's table has in-frame clones only and misses some. The sample shows 140,000 to 150,000 clones, approximately 80% of them seen only once. Sequences were obtained from PBMCs. Receptors were obtained from a woman aged 18-30 years in good health and CMV-seropositive.

This chain connects TRBV7-6 to TRBJ2-7, with TRBD1 identical over 8 bases. Germline V gene data show CDR1 as SGHVS and CDR2 as FNYEAQ. With V trimmed by 5 bases and J by 7 bases, 7 bases remained unmatched. The CDR3 contains 13 residues. The CDR3 DNA follows: TGTGCCAGCAGCCTGGACAGGGTAGGTGAGCAGTACTTC. It is translated as CASSLDRVGEQYF.

The rearrangement links TRBV5-1 to TRBJ1-2; TRBD1 matches 9 bases. J was trimmed by 6 bases and V by 3 bases; bases with no gene match: 12. There are 16 residues in the CDR3. The germline CDR1 and CDR2 sequences are SGHRS and YFSETQ. CDR3 DNA: TGCGCCAGCAGCTCATGGTCCGGACAGGGGAATCATGGCTACACCTTC. Translation gives CASSSWSGQGNHGYTF. The full variable domain, rest sourced from reference TRBV5-1 and TRBJ1-2, is KAGVTQTPRYLIKTRGQQVTLSCSPISGHRSVSWYQQTPGQGLQFLFEYFSETQRNKGNFPGRFSGRQFSNSRSEMNVSTLELGDSALYLCASSSWSGQGNHGYTFGSGTRLTVV.

The J gene is TRBJ2-2, the V gene TRBV18, with a tentative D call TRBD1 (6 bases). Trimming removed 1 base at V and 0 bases at J, with 12 bases between. Germline V gene lookup returns CDR1 KGHSH and CDR2 LQKENI. CDR3 length: 17 residues. For the CDR3, the DNA is TGTGCCAGCTCACCACAGGGGGTAGGAACGAACACCGGGGAGCTGTTTTTT. This gives the protein CASSPQGVGTNTGELFF.

The CDR3 coding sequence is TGTGCCAGCTCACTCCAGCGGGGAGGGGCAGATACGCAGTATTTT. Translating gives CASSLQRGGADTQYF. The chain has TRBV18 and TRBJ2-3; TRBD2 agrees at 7 bases. CDR1 is KGHSH, CDR2 LQKENI, per germline. The junction had 8 bases not matched to a gene; V was cut back by 4 bases and J by 4 bases. The CDR3 is made up of 15 amino acids.

This chain joins TRBV28 and TRBJ1-4; no reliable D call. Germline CDR1 is MDHEN and CDR2 is SYDVKM. This CDR3 has 14 residues. Trimming removed 5 bases at V and 2 bases at J, with 9 bases between. The CDR3 DNA sequence: TGTGCCAGCAGTCAGAGGGTCACTAATGAAAAACTGTTTTTT. Protein: CASSQRVTNEKLFF.

The V and J genes are TRBV6-5 and TRBJ2-7, with 9 bases identical to TRBD1. Losses at the gene ends were 0 bases for V and 12 bases for J; bases not matched to a gene: 9. The CDR3 sequence is 14 residues long. Germline lookup yields CDR1 MNHEY and CDR2 SVGAGI. CDR3 region: CASSYSPGQGVGYF. CDR3 in DNA: TGTGCCAGCAGTTACTCGCCGGGACAGGGCGTTGGGTACTTC.

The chain is built from TRBV2 and TRBJ1-5; D remains unclear. This CDR3 region has 15 residues. Trimming took 6 bases from V and 1 from J, leaving 13 bases between them. Per germline, CDR1 SNHLY and CDR2 FYNNEI. DNA of the CDR3: TGTGCCAGCAGGGAGGACCTGGGGAGCAATCAGCCCCAGCATTTT. This gives the protein CASREDLGSNQPQHF.

Only one count was recorded for this clone. This chain links TRBV9 with TRBJ2-5; tentatively, D is TRBD1 (7 bases). Germline-derived CDR1 and CDR2 are SGDLS and YYNGEE. V was trimmed by 4 bases and J by 2 bases, leaving 12 bases between them. This CDR3 has 14 residues. The CDR3 spells CASSFRGVQETQYF. CDR3 in DNA: TGTGCCAGCAGCTTCAGGGGGGTACAAGAGACCCAGTACTTC.

The chain has TRBV15 and TRBJ1-5; no clear D. The V end lost 7 bases, the J end lost 4 bases, and 8 bases lay between the germline ends. The length of the CDR3 is 12 residues. Germline-derived CDR1 and CDR2 are LNHNV and YYDKDF (reference sequence). The CDR3 spells CATTHGNQPQHF. Written as DNA, the CDR3 is TGTGCCACCACACATGGTAATCAGCCCCAGCATTTT.

The chain carries TRBV7-9 and TRBJ2-7; the D gene is possibly TRBD2 (6 bases). The germline V gene has CDR1 SEHNR and CDR2 FQNEAQ (reference sequence). This CDR3 is built from 13 residues. Trimming cost V 3 bases and J 4 bases, with 10 bases left between them. The DNA of the CDR3 is TGTGCCAGCAGCTTCGGGACTGCTTACGAGCAGTACTTC. This codes for CASSFGTAYEQYF.

The V and J genes are TRBV11-2 and TRBJ1-5, with D possibly matching TRBD1 (5 bases). Trimming removed 1 base at V and 9 bases at J, with 13 bases between. Per the germline V gene, CDR1 is SGHAT and CDR2 is FQNNGV. This CDR3 comprises 14 residues. DNA of the CDR3: TGTGCCAGCAGCTTAGGACCAGGGTTGCGGCCCCAGCATTTT. Amino acid sequence: CASSLGPGLRPQHF.

V and J are TRBV5-1 and TRBJ2-5, with 7 bases lining up with TRBD2. The CDR3 covers 15 residues. Germline V lookup: CDR1 SGHRS, CDR2 YFSETQ. Losses at the gene ends were 0 bases for V and 2 bases for J; bases not matched to a gene: 4. The CDR3 DNA sequence: TGCGCCAGCAGCTTGGCGGGGACTACGCAAGAGACCCAGTACTTC. Protein product: CASSLAGTTQETQYF.

J is TRBJ2-2 and V is TRBV2; D uncertain. With 4 bases removed from V and 7 bases from J, the gap between germline ends came to 10 bases. CDR3 size: 13 residues. Germline V gene lookup returns CDR1 SNHLY and CDR2 FYNNEI. The CDR3 loop is CASSASAGGELFF. In DNA, the CDR3 is TGTGCCAGCAGTGCCAGCGCTGGCGGGGAGCTGTTTTTT. Using reference TRBV2 and TRBJ2-2 for the parts outside the CDR3, the full variable domain is EPEVTQTPSHQVTQMGQEVILRCVPISNHLYFYWYRQILGQKVEFLVSFYNNEISEKSEIFDDQFSVERPDGSNFTLKIRSTKLEDSAMYFCASSASAGGELFFGEGSRLTVL.

V gene TRBV4-2 combines with J gene TRBJ1-3; D unclear. With 0 bases removed from V and 2 bases from J, the gap between germline ends came to 11 bases. This CDR3 is built from 16 residues. CDR1 LGHNA and CDR2 YNFKEQ come from the germline V gene. Written as DNA, the CDR3 is TGTGCCAGCAGCCAAGAACCGAGTTTCACTGGAAACACCATATATTTT. It encodes CASSQEPSFTGNTIYF.

This clone has more than one count but fewer than ten. This sequence joins TRBV6-5 and TRBJ2-1; 10 bases are a match to TRBD2. With 7 bases clipped from V and 6 bases from J, the junction kept 3 bases outside the gene matches. CDR3 size: 13 residues. Looked up from germline, CDR1 is MNHEY and CDR2 is SVGAGI. CDR3 region: CASKGLASNEQFF. CDR3 in DNA: TGTGCCAGCAAGGGACTAGCGAGCAATGAGCAGTTCTTC.

The chain joins TRBV5-8 to TRBJ1-3; 9 nucleotides align to TRBD1. Unmatched junction bases numbered 6, after V lost 0 bases and J lost 2 bases. There are 17 residues in the CDR3. The germline CDR1 and CDR2 sequences are SGHTS and YDEGEE. The CDR3 coding sequence is TGTGCCAGCAGCTTGGAGGGGACAGGGTGGGCTGGAAACACCATATATTTT. Translation: CASSLEGTGWAGNTIYF.

This clone appeared a few times. This chain connects TRBV10-1 to TRBJ2-7, with 7 nucleotides matching TRBD1. Germline-derived CDR1 and CDR2 are WNHNN and SYGVQD (reference sequence). CDR3 size: 14 residues. With 6 bases clipped from V and 5 bases from J, the junction kept 10 bases outside the gene matches. CDR3 sequence: CASSDRVEGNEQYF. The CDR3 DNA is TGCGCCAGCAGCGACAGGGTAGAGGGGAACGAGCAGTACTTC.

The V gene is TRBV5-4, the J gene TRBJ2-1; 7 bases line up with TRBD2. The V segment lost 4 bases and the J segment 4 bases; nucleotides outside the gene matches: 17. The CDR3 contains 18 residues. CDR1 and CDR2 (germline): SGHNT, YYREEE (reference sequence). In DNA, the CDR3 is TGTGCCAGCAGCCAAGACGCCCTCCTAGCGGCCATTTACAATGAGCAGTTCTTC. Translating gives CASSQDALLAAIYNEQFF.

This chain links TRBV5-1 with TRBJ2-5, with D possibly TRBD2 on 5 matching bases. V was shortened by 0 bases and J by 5 bases, with 8 bases between the two germline ends. Germline CDR1 SGHRS, CDR2 YFSETQ. The CDR3 consists of 13 residues. CDR3 sequence: CASSLGGQETQYF. CDR3 bases: TGCGCCAGCAGCTTGGGCGGGCAGGAGACCCAGTACTTC.

The V call is TRBV5-4, the J call TRBJ1-4, with a possible D match to TRBD1 (5 bases). V shed 0 bases and J shed 3 bases, with 12 bases lying between them. CDR1 SGHNT and CDR2 YYREEE come from the germline V gene (reference sequence). This CDR3 is 16 amino acids long. DNA for the CDR3: TGTGCCAGCAGCTTGGATGTCCCACAGGCTAATGAAAAACTGTTTTTT. This gives the protein CASSLDVPQANEKLFF.

The rearrangement links TRBV4-3 to TRBJ1-3, with D uncertain. Germline CDR1 is LGHNA and CDR2 is YSLEER. This CDR3 has 16 amino acids. V was trimmed by 0 bases and J by 3 bases, leaving 12 bases between them. The CDR3 loop is CASSQDRSGIGNTIYF. In DNA form, the CDR3 reads TGCGCCAGCAGCCAAGACAGATCGGGGATTGGAAACACCATATATTTT.

This clone has a single count. The CDR3 DNA sequence: TGTGCCAGTAGTCCAAGGGACAGGGCGGTTAACTATGGCTACACCTTC. Protein sequence: CASSPRDRAVNYGYTF. The J gene is TRBJ1-2, the V gene TRBV19; TRBD1 agrees at 9 bases. Per germline, CDR1 LNHDA and CDR2 SQIVND (reference sequence). Trimming at V came to 5 bases and at J to 1 base, leaving 8 bases not matched to a gene. The CDR3 length is 16 residues.

The chain couples TRBV7-8 to TRBJ1-6, with TRBD1 identical over 10 bases. Unmatched junction bases numbered 8, after V lost 4 bases and J lost 8 bases. There are 16 residues in the CDR3. Germline V gene data show CDR1 as SGHVS and CDR2 as FQNEAQ. The CDR3 coding sequence is TGTGCCAGCAGCTCACCGGGACAGGGGCCGGATTCACCCCTCCACTTT. Protein product: CASSSPGQGPDSPLHF.

This rearrangement joins TRBV11-3 to TRBJ2-7; 9 bases match TRBD1. The CDR3 loop spans 15 amino acids. V shed 5 bases and J 2 bases; nucleotides not matched to a gene: 7. CDR1 and CDR2 from the germline V gene are SGHNT and YENEEA. Written as DNA, the CDR3 is TGTGCCAGCAGCCCTGGGACAGGGCGGGCCTACGAGCAGTACTTC. It encodes CASSPGTGRAYEQYF.

The rearrangement joins TRBV1 to TRBJ2-7; TRBD1 is the table's D call and was not checked against the DNA. TRBV1 counts as a pseudogene. This CDR3 spans 15 amino acids. The CDR3 sequence is CTSSQGKGRPYEQYF. CDR3 in DNA: TGCACCAGCAGCCAAGGAAAGGGGCGCCCCTACGAGCAGTACTTC.

This clone was counted only a few times. The chain has TRBV5-4 and TRBJ2-1; D is unclear. With 1 base removed from V and 4 bases from J, the gap between germline ends came to 12 bases. CDR3 length: 15 amino acids. Germline V gene lookup returns CDR1 SGHNT and CDR2 YYREEE (reference sequence). The CDR3, as DNA: TGTGCCAGCAGCTTGTCCTTGGCGGCATACAATGAGCAGTTCTTC. This translates into CASSLSLAAYNEQFF.